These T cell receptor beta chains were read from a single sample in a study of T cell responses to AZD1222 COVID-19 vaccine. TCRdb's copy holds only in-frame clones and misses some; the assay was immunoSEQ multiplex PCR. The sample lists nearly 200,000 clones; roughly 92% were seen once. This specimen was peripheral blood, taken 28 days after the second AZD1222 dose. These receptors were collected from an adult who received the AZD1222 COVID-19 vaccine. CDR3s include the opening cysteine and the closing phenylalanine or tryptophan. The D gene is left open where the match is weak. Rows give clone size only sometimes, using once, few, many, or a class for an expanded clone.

cdr3_nt: TGTGCCAGCAGCCCGGGGGTTATCGGGGAGCTGTTTTTT; cdr3_aa: CASSPGVIGELFF; v_call: TRBV11-3; d_call: NA; j_call: TRBJ2-2; clone_size: once
cdr3_nt: TGTGCTAGTGGTCCTACAGGGGCCGGGGAGCTGTTTTTT; cdr3_aa: CASGPTGAGELFF; v_call: TRBV12-5; d_call: TRBD1; j_call: TRBJ2-2; clone_size: NA
cdr3_nt: TGTGCCAGCAGACTCGGGACAGGGGGCAGCTATGGCTACACCTTC; cdr3_aa: CASRLGTGGSYGYTF; v_call: TRBV28; d_call: TRBD1; j_call: TRBJ1-2; clone_size: NA
cdr3_nt: TGTGCCACCAGCAGAGATCTCCCCACCGGGTCCAAAAACACCGGGGAGCTGTTTTTT; cdr3_aa: CATSRDLPTGSKNTGELFF; v_call: TRBV15; d_call: NA; j_call: TRBJ2-2; clone_size: few
cdr3_nt: TGTGCCAGCAGCCAAGATCACGTGCGGGGCGGGGAGCTGTTTTTT; cdr3_aa: CASSQDHVRGGELFF; v_call: TRBV4-2; d_call: NA; j_call: TRBJ2-2; clone_size: NA
cdr3_nt: TGTGCCAGCAGCCAAGCCGGACAGGGGGCTTGGGCTTTCTTT; cdr3_aa: CASSQAGQGAWAFF; v_call: TRBV3-1/TRBV3-2; d_call: TRBD1; j_call: TRBJ1-1; clone_size: NA
cdr3_nt: TGTGCCAGCAGATTAGGAGCCCAAGAGGGACCCCTCCACTTT; cdr3_aa: CASRLGAQEGPLHF; v_call: TRBV3-1/TRBV3-2; d_call: NA; j_call: TRBJ1-6; clone_size: NA
cdr3_nt: TGCGCCAGCAGCTTGCAGAGCACTAATGAAAAACTGTTTTTT; cdr3_aa: CASSLQSTNEKLFF; v_call: TRBV5-1; d_call: NA; j_call: TRBJ1-4; clone_size: NA
cdr3_nt: TGTGCCAGCTCACTCACCCCGGGACAGGGGAGCGGCGAGCAGTACTTC; cdr3_aa: CASSLTPGQGSGEQYF; v_call: TRBV18; d_call: TRBD1; j_call: TRBJ2-7; clone_size: NA
cdr3_nt: TGTGCCAGCAGCTTATTGGAAACCCGGACCCGGGACGAGCAGTTCTTC; cdr3_aa: CASSLLETRTRDEQFF; v_call: TRBV11-3; d_call: NA; j_call: TRBJ2-1; clone_size: NA
cdr3_nt: TGTGCCAGCAGTTTATTTTCCGGACAGATGAATCAGCCCCAGCATTTT; cdr3_aa: CASSLFSGQMNQPQHF; v_call: TRBV27; d_call: NA; j_call: TRBJ1-5; clone_size: NA
cdr3_nt: TGTGCCAGCGAGAAAGGGCAGGAAGCTTTCTTT; cdr3_aa: CASEKGQEAFF; v_call: TRBV6-1; d_call: NA; j_call: TRBJ1-1; clone_size: NA
cdr3_nt: TGTGCCAGTAGTATCGGCGCAGGCCCGAACTATGGCTACACCTTC; cdr3_aa: CASSIGAGPNYGYTF; v_call: TRBV19; d_call: NA; j_call: TRBJ1-2; clone_size: NA
cdr3_nt: TGTGCCAGCAGTTTTGGTATTAACTATGGCTACACCTTC; cdr3_aa: CASSFGINYGYTF; v_call: TRBV12-3/TRBV12-4; d_call: NA; j_call: TRBJ1-2; clone_size: NA
cdr3_nt: TGTGCCAGCAGCCAAGTGGTGAGAAATAGCAATCAGCCCCAGCATTTT; cdr3_aa: CASSQVVRNSNQPQHF; v_call: TRBV14; d_call: NA; j_call: TRBJ1-5; clone_size: NA
cdr3_nt: TGTGCCAGCAGTACCCTGGGCGGGGGGCCCATAGATACGCAGTATTTT; cdr3_aa: CASSTLGGGPIDTQYF; v_call: TRBV28; d_call: TRBD2; j_call: TRBJ2-3; clone_size: NA
cdr3_nt: TGTGCCAGCAGTTCGTATCGGGGGGCCTATGGCTACACCTTC; cdr3_aa: CASSSYRGAYGYTF; v_call: TRBV6-2/TRBV6-3; d_call: NA; j_call: TRBJ1-2; clone_size: once
cdr3_nt: TGTGCCAGCAGCTCCCCCAGCGGGTCCACAGATACGCAGTATTTT; cdr3_aa: CASSSPSGSTDTQYF; v_call: TRBV7-3; d_call: NA; j_call: TRBJ2-3; clone_size: once
cdr3_nt: TGTGCCAGCAGCTTGGGGGACAGAAACTCCTACGAGCAGTACTTC; cdr3_aa: CASSLGDRNSYEQYF; v_call: TRBV11-2; d_call: TRBD1; j_call: TRBJ2-7; clone_size: NA